The entry below gives a single T cell receptor (beta chain) sequence along with its context. Its antigen is undetermined. This sample is drawn from a study of shared clonotypes between healthy human individuals. Terminally differentiated effector memory CD45RA+ cells were left out of the naive CD8 fraction, which was CD45RO-negative and positively selected for CCR7. There were only Caucasian adults among the donors, and all lived in Nashville, Tennessee. This CDR3 has 13 residues. Germline assignment: CDR1 SGHDT and CDR2 YYEEEE. Deletions cut 0 bases from V and 4 bases from J, with 6 bases between. Here immunoSEQ multiplex PCR was the method, and the copy in TCRdb shows in-frame clones only, minus some. The repertoire has around 550,000 clones, approximately 96% of them found once; the top ten carry 0.11%. Findings and caveats of the study: Sharing across several donors was seen in around 5% of naive CD4 clonotypes. Blood alone was sampled, and tissue repertoires likely differ.

This clonotype was sampled from a woman aged 25 to 39 in good health. Sequenced: naive CD8+ T cells sorted from blood. The chain joins TRBV5-6 to TRBJ2-3; D ambiguous. CDR3 residues: CASSLGPADTQYF. CDR3 nucleotides: TGTGCCAGCAGCTTGGGTCCGGCAGATACGCAGTATTTT.